The next 27 T cell receptor beta chains were all read from a single sample in a study of PD-1 blockade in classical Hodgkin lymphoma (dated by TCRdb to the early 2020s). The label giving this sample's time point can be read as: cycle 4 day 1 (C4D1), after less than 7 weeks of nivolumab. All trial patients had relapsed after autologous stem cell transplantation, with cohorts A, B and C differing in prior brentuximab vedotin exposure. To prepare the library, the immunoSEQ multiplex PCR assay was applied. Entries here come from immuneACCESS through TCRdb and include only in-frame sequences with V and J called. Some clones fail to appear in such tables; in the studies checked, an unresolved V gene covers under half of the shortfall, and the cause of the remainder is unknown. The sample data list about 24,000 clones, and around 84% of these were observed just once. The ten largest clones add up to 6.2% of the sample.

The sample consisted of peripheral blood mononuclear cells (PBMCs), taken before the fourth cycle of nivolumab. The origin of the receptors is a human donor with classical Hodgkin lymphoma.

The rearrangement links TRBV28 to TRBJ1-1; TRBD1 aligns across 7 bases. The CDR3 runs to 14 residues. V gave up 1 base and J gave up 3 bases; unmatched junction bases: 2. Germline loops: CDR1 MDHEN, CDR2 SYDVKM. The CDR3 loop reads CASSLFRGDTEAFF. The CDR3, as DNA: TGTGCCAGCAGTTTATTCAGGGGGGACACTGAAGCTTTCTTT.

The chain is built from TRBV6-6 and TRBJ2-7, with D perhaps TRBD1 (6 bases). The CDR3 totals 14 residues. V lost 2 bases and J lost 5, with 13 bases in between. From germline, CDR1 is MNHNY and CDR2 SVGAGI (reference sequence). CDR3 loop: CASSYPQGINEQYF. The DNA for the CDR3 is TGTGCCAGCAGTTACCCACAGGGTATCAACGAGCAGTACTTC.

The chain is built from TRBV5-1 and TRBJ2-5, with 16 bases matching TRBD2. The ends lost 3 bases at V and 1 base at J; junction bases unmatched: 3. This CDR3 region has 17 residues. CDR1 and CDR2 (germline): SGHRS, YFSETQ. The CDR3 DNA reads TGCGCCAGCAGCTCCGGGACTAGCGGGGGGGCCCAAGAGACCCAGTACTTC. This translates into CASSSGTSGGAQETQYF.

V and J are TRBV2 and TRBJ1-4; 8 bases match TRBD1. V was pared by 10 bases and J by 7 bases, with 11 bases of the junction left unmatched. CDR3 length: 14 residues. Germline CDR1 reads SNHLY; CDR2 reads FYNNEI. CDR3 sequence (DNA): TGTGCCACACAGGGGGGGGCCCCGGTTGAAAAACTGTTTTTT. Its protein product is CATQGGAPVEKLFF.

V gene TRBV7-9 combines with J gene TRBJ1-1, with 7 bases lining up with TRBD1. This CDR3 spans 13 amino acids. With 5 bases clipped from V and 4 bases from J, the junction kept 4 bases outside the gene matches. Germline V gene sequence: CDR1 SEHNR, CDR2 FQNEAQ (reference sequence). DNA of the CDR3: TGTGCCAGCAGCCCACAGGGGATCACTGAAGCTTTCTTT. This sequence encodes CASSPQGITEAFF.

This chain connects TRBV30 to TRBJ1-5; D possibly corresponds to TRBD1 (5 bases). Germline V gene data show CDR1 as GTSNPN and CDR2 as SVGIG (reference sequence). The V and J ends lost 1 base and 2 bases respectively, with 9 bases between them. The CDR3 is made up of 14 amino acids. CDR3 in amino acids: CAWSGARGNQPQHF. DNA of the CDR3: TGTGCCTGGAGTGGTGCCAGGGGCAATCAGCCCCAGCATTTT.

V is TRBV5-1 and J is TRBJ2-4; 10 bases match TRBD1. J lost 8 bases, V lost 4 bases, and 9 bases had no gene match. The germline V gene has CDR1 SGHRS and CDR2 YFSETQ. The CDR3 has 15 residues. The CDR3 spells CASSRIPGTGDIQYF. The CDR3 DNA is TGCGCCAGCAGCCGAATCCCCGGGACAGGGGACATTCAGTACTTC.

J is TRBJ1-2 and V is TRBV7-2; D possibly corresponds to TRBD1 (6 bases). The CDR3 has 13 amino acids. The V end lost 5 bases, the J end lost 3 bases, and 10 bases lay between the germline ends. The germline CDR1 and CDR2 sequences are SGHTA and FQGNSA. CDR3 sequence (DNA): TGTGCCAGCAGCCTCCGGGGGCACTATGGCTACACCTTC. Its translation: CASSLRGHYGYTF.

This clone is a singleton in its sample. V and J are TRBV5-1 and TRBJ1-2; 9 bases align to TRBD1. The CDR3 length is 14 residues. CDR1 and CDR2 from the germline V gene are SGHRS and YFSETQ. J was trimmed by 8 bases and V by 0 bases; bases with no gene match: 5. The CDR3 here is CASSLAGTGSGYTF. CDR3 bases: TGCGCCAGCAGCTTGGCCGGGACAGGGAGCGGCTACACCTTC.

The table lists this clone with a count of one. The chain is built from TRBV11-2 and TRBJ2-1; D ambiguous. This CDR3 region has 13 residues. Germline-derived CDR1 and CDR2 are SGHAT and FQNNGV. Trimming took off 3 bases at V and 10 bases at J, with 13 bases between the two ends. CDR3 DNA sequence: TGTGCCAGCAGCTTCCTCTCCGTTGGGGAGCAGTTCTTC. Translating it yields CASSFLSVGEQFF.

This chain links TRBV25-1 with TRBJ2-7, with D perhaps being TRBD1 or TRBD2 (5 bases each). CDR1 and CDR2 from the germline V gene are MGHDK and SYGVNS. Between the trimmed V and J ends, which lost 4 bases and 6 bases, there was a span of 13 bases. CDR3 size: 13 residues. CDR3: CASSVGETAEQYF. DNA of the CDR3: TGTGCCAGCAGTGTGGGGGAGACAGCCGAGCAGTACTTC.

The chain carries TRBV4-1 and TRBJ1-1; D unresolved. Looked up from germline, CDR1 is MGHRA and CDR2 is YSYEKL. This CDR3 region has 16 residues. V was shortened by 7 bases and J by 1 base, with 19 bases between the two germline ends. CDR3 DNA: TGCGCCAGCAAGGTAGGGCCGACGAGCGGGAACACTGAAGCTTTCTTT. Encoded protein: CASKVGPTSGNTEAFF.

The rearrangement links TRBV19 to TRBJ2-7; the match to TRBD1 covers 9 bases. With 7 bases clipped from V and 6 bases from J, the junction kept 13 bases outside the gene matches. CDR3 length: 15 residues. Germline CDR1 and CDR2: LNHDA and SQIVND (reference sequence). The CDR3 is CASKTAATGGFEQYF. In DNA form, the CDR3 reads TGTGCCAGTAAAACAGCCGCGACAGGGGGTTTCGAGCAGTACTTC. Full variable domain (remainder filled in from reference TRBV19 and TRBJ2-7): DGGITQSPKYLFRKEGQNVTLSCEQNLNHDAMYWYRQDPGQGLRLIYYSQIVNDFQKGDIAEGYSVSREKKESFPLTVTSAQKNPTAFYLCASKTAATGGFEQYFGPGTRLTVT.

The chain couples TRBV7-7 to TRBJ1-4; unclear D gene. The CDR3 runs to 13 residues. Trimming took off 4 bases at V and 3 bases at J, with 6 bases between the two ends. Per the germline V gene, CDR1 is SSHAT and CDR2 is FNYEAQ (reference sequence). In nucleotides, the CDR3 is TGTGCCAGCAGCTCGGTTCCTAATGAAAAACTGTTTTTT. Translating it yields CASSSVPNEKLFF.

Turning to this clone: The junction does not match germline at one end; this may be a read error. This chain connects TRBV25-1 to TRBJ2-7; D is perhaps TRBD1 (7 bases). CDR3 size: 11 residues. The germline V gene encodes CDR1 MGHDK and CDR2 SYGVNS. CDR3 sequence: CACRGRYEQYF. The CDR3 DNA reads TGTGCCTGCAGGGGGAGGTACGAGCAGTACTTC.

V gene TRBV29-1 combines with J gene TRBJ2-7, with 8 bases matching TRBD1. Trimming at V came to 4 bases and at J to 5 bases, leaving 10 bases not matched to a gene. Germline CDR1 and CDR2: SQVTM and ANQGSEA. This CDR3 is 14 amino acids long. This CDR3 is CSVASGTGRNEQYF. In nucleotides, the CDR3 is TGCAGCGTTGCCTCAGGGACAGGAAGAAACGAGCAGTACTTC.

The chain employs TRBV27 and TRBJ1-1; TRBD1 might be the D (5 bases). CDR3 length equals 13 residues. The ends were cut back, 8 bases at V and 3 bases at J, with 13 bases in the middle. Germline CDR1 is MNHEY and CDR2 is SMNVEV (reference sequence). CDR3 sequence reads: CASGMTEHTEAFF. The CDR3 DNA reads TGTGCCAGCGGTATGACAGAGCACACTGAAGCTTTCTTT.

This chain links TRBV7-9 with TRBJ2-7; no clear D. This CDR3 is 14 amino acids long. Germline lookup yields CDR1 SEHNR and CDR2 FQNEAQ (reference sequence). V shed 1 base and J shed 3 bases, with 10 bases lying between them. The CDR3 coding sequence is TGTGCCAGCAGCTTAGGGGCAGATTACTACGAGCAGTACTTC. It translates to CASSLGADYYEQYF.

This sequence joins TRBV2 and TRBJ2-5, with D tentatively TRBD1 (6 bases). CDR3 length equals 12 residues. Trimming took 2 bases from V and 5 from J, leaving 6 bases between them. Germline CDR1 reads SNHLY; CDR2 reads FYNNEI. This CDR3 reads CASSERGETQYF. The CDR3 nucleotides read TGTGCCAGCAGTGAAAGGGGGGAGACCCAGTACTTC.

In its sample, this clone is large. This rearrangement joins TRBV10-3 to TRBJ1-5; D is perhaps TRBD1 (5 bases). From germline, CDR1 is ENHRY and CDR2 SYGVKD. The ends were cut back, 6 bases at V and 4 bases at J, with 10 bases in the middle. This CDR3 is built from 13 residues. Here the CDR3 reads CAIRTEVNQPQHF. CDR3 coding DNA: TGTGCCATCAGGACAGAAGTGAATCAGCCCCAGCATTTT.

This clone was observed once. The chain couples TRBV4-1 to TRBJ1-5, with D perhaps TRBD1 (5 bases). V lost 1 base and J lost 5, with 9 bases in between. There are 14 residues in the CDR3. Germline V gives CDR1 MGHRA, CDR2 YSYEKL. This CDR3 reads CASSQGTIYQPQHF. The CDR3 nucleotides read TGCGCCAGCAGCCAAGGGACAATTTATCAGCCCCAGCATTTT.

This chain connects TRBV28 to TRBJ2-6; D unclear. V lost 6 bases and J lost 0, with 12 bases in between. The CDR3 extends over 16 amino acids. CDR1 and CDR2 (germline): MDHEN, SYDVKM. The CDR3 DNA is TGTGCCAGCAGCGGAAACTGGCGCTCTGGGGCCAACGTCCTGACTTTC. Its protein is CASSGNWRSGANVLTF.

In DNA, the CDR3 is TGTGCCAGTAGGGAACTAGGGGGCGTTGGGACGCTGTTTTTT. As protein: CASRELGGVGTLFF. The chain combines TRBV19 with TRBJ2-2; 7 nucleotides align to TRBD1. CDR1 is LNHDA and CDR2 is SQIVND in the germline V gene (reference sequence). V trimming: 6 bases; J trimming: 13 bases; junction bases outside the gene matches: 14. The CDR3 loop spans 14 amino acids.

Only one count was recorded for this clone. The V call is TRBV4-3, the J call TRBJ1-1; D not certain. This CDR3 is built from 12 residues. Trimming took 0 bases from V and 4 from J, leaving 3 bases between them. Germline values: CDR1 LGHNA, CDR2 YSLEER. The CDR3 DNA sequence: TGCGCCAGCAGCCAAGATAGCACTGAAGCTTTCTTT. This encodes CASSQDSTEAFF.

The DNA of the CDR3 is TGCGCCAGCTATCCGGGGTATGAGACCCAGTACTTC. This translates into CASYPGYETQYF. The rearrangement links TRBV10-2 to TRBJ2-5; D possibly corresponds to TRBD2 (5 bases). V lost 8 bases to trimming and J lost 5 bases, with 12 bases between them. Germline-derived CDR1 and CDR2 are WSHSY and SAAADI. This CDR3 has 12 residues.

V is TRBV7-2 and J is TRBJ2-1; 8 bases map to TRBD2. V lost 3 bases and J lost 9; bases outside the gene matches: 1. Germline CDR1 and CDR2: SGHTA and FQGNSA. The CDR3 totals 12 residues. The CDR3 spells CASSFLAGEQFF. For the CDR3, the DNA is TGTGCCAGCAGCTTTCTAGCGGGTGAGCAGTTCTTC. Supplemented by reference TRBV7-2 and TRBJ2-1, the full variable domain reads GAGVSQSPSNKVTEKGKDVELRCDPISGHTALYWYRQSLGQGLEFLIYFQGNSAPDKSGLPSDRFSAERTGGSVSTLTIQRTQQEDSAVYLCASSFLAGEQFFGPGTRLTVL.

The V gene is TRBV28, the J gene TRBJ2-1, with D perhaps being TRBD1 or TRBD2 (6 bases each). The V gene's germline CDR1 is MDHEN and CDR2 SYDVKM. CDR3 length: 16 residues. Trimming left V 6 bases short and J 0 bases short, with 15 bases between. The CDR3 sequence: CASRTRGGISYNEQFF. CDR3 nucleotide sequence: TGTGCCAGCAGGACCCGAGGGGGGATCTCCTACAATGAGCAGTTCTTC.